A single TCR beta chain is shown here with its context. Its target is not known. This sample was taken from a study of cytomegalovirus exposure and HLA in healthy donors. Study-level findings and limits: Sequence variants that were highly shared formed a cluster that was likely a sequencing artifact. The study flagged 150 to 200 TCR beta chains as cytomegalovirus-associated. An ancestry cluster, one associated with Asian ancestry, reportedly showed fewer N-insertions than the 666-donor mean in a later analysis.

Trimming pared 2 bases from V and 6 bases from J, leaving 10 bases between. This CDR3 has 14 amino acids. The germline V gene has CDR1 MNHEY and CDR2 SVGAGI. PCR used 60 Vbeta primers and 13 Jbeta primers. Clones were read by immunoSEQ multiplex PCR, and TCRdb kept only the in-frame ones, dropping some. The sample holds about 62,000 clones, 70% to 75% seen once. The receptor was isolated from a woman in her twenties or thirties in good health and CMV-seronegative. Source material: PBMCs. The V gene is TRBV6-5, the J gene TRBJ1-4; no clear D. This chain's CDR3 is CASSYDRVDEKLFF. DNA for the CDR3: TGTGCCAGCAGTTACGATCGGGTCGATGAAAAACTGTTTTTT.